This TCR beta chain was recorded in a study of shared clonotypes between healthy human individuals. Findings and limits, study-wide: Memory subsets generally showed lower estimated richness than naive subsets. Blood alone was sampled, and tissue repertoires likely differ.

Only in-frame clones appear in the TCRdb table, and some are missing; sequencing was by immunoSEQ multiplex PCR. The sample holds hundreds of thousands of clones; about 74% are singletons and the top ten take approximately 1.6%. Notes on this clone: The antigen remains undetermined.

This clonotype originated in a woman in her thirties in good health. The source material was memory CD4+ T cells sorted from blood. The sample's subset: CD45RA-negative fraction.

CDR3 in DNA: TGTGCCAGCAGAAGACTAGCGGGAGGCCAGACAATCACAGATACGCAGTATTTT. It yields the protein CASRRLAGGQTITDTQYF. This chain connects TRBV7-8 to TRBJ2-3; TRBD2 matches at 13 bases. The V gene's germline CDR1 is SGHVS and CDR2 FQNEAQ. The J segment lost 2 bases and the V segment lost 6 bases, leaving 11 bases of the junction unmatched. The CDR3 is made up of 18 amino acids.